This T cell receptor beta chain was identified during a study of blood T cell repertoires in COVID-19. Study at large: Sample material is recorded as cDNA or gDNA derived from T cells, B-cell-depleted T cells, or PBMCs.

Original processing notes: Estimation of nucleated cell counts was performed using reference gene primer amplification. The repertoire was sequenced with immunoSEQ multiplex PCR; TCRdb's copy has only in-frame clones and lacks some. V and J calls and clone size come straight from that table; D and trimming were deduced from the DNA. The sample comprises some 400,000 clones, roughly 86% of which are singletons, and roughly 10% rests with the top ten. Seattle's enrolled individuals joined amid active infection and were then monitored longitudinally. The sequenced sample was peripheral blood. The sequence was obtained from a woman aged 25 to 39 with COVID-19, enrolled during active disease.

CDR3 sequence (DNA): TGTGCCAGCAGTCCTCAAACTACAGGGGGACCAACTAATGAAAAACTGTTTTTT. Translating gives CASSPQTTGGPTNEKLFF. This sequence joins TRBV28 and TRBJ1-4; 8 bases match TRBD1. The CDR3 loop spans 18 amino acids. Germline trimming cut 5 bases from V and 0 bases from J; bases unmatched to any gene: 11. CDR1 and CDR2 (germline): MDHEN, SYDVKM. The full variable domain, with the rest looked up from reference TRBV28 and TRBJ1-4, is DVKVTQSSRYLVKRTGEKVFLECVQDMDHENMFWYRQDPGLGLRLIYFSYDVKMKEKGDIPEGYSVSREKKERFSLILESASTNQTSMYLCASSPQTTGGPTNEKLFFGSGTQLSVL.